The next 26 T cell receptor beta chains were all read from a single sample in a study of Graves' ophthalmopathy and Graves' hyperthyroidism. TCR beta CDR3 regions were amplified from RNA transcripts. RT-PCR with HTBI primers came first, then second-round multiplex PCR. In TCRdb, the multiplex PCR reads were re-called with MiXCR into one record per CDR3 protein. Of about 380,000 distinct CDR3 sequences listed, just over 15% are singletons. The sample was peripheral blood. These receptor sequences come from a young woman with stable Graves' hyperthyroidism.

The chain has TRBV6-1 and TRBJ2-7; tentative D call: TRBD1 (5 bases). There are 14 residues in the CDR3. V was cut by 6 bases and J by 12 bases, with 24 bases left in between. Germline V gene sequence: CDR1 MNHNS, CDR2 SASEGT. The CDR3 nucleotides read TGTGCCAGCAGCTCACCTTTTGACCCTGGAAGGGGGTACTTC. Translation gives CASSSPFDPGRGYF.

As for this clonotype: A much larger clone lies one base from this, so it may be a read error. This chain links TRBV25-1 with TRBJ1-1; 7 nucleotides align to TRBD1. The CDR3 totals 13 residues. J was trimmed by 5 bases and V by 7 bases; bases with no gene match: 7. Per the germline V gene, CDR1 is MGHDK and CDR2 is SYGVNS. CDR3: CASNGQEATEAFF. The DNA for the CDR3 is TGTGCCAGCAATGGACAGGAGGCAACTGAAGCTTTCTTT.

This clonotype was seen repeatedly, ten times or more. The chain couples TRBV5-5 to TRBJ2-2, with D perhaps TRBD2 (6 bases). Trimming shortened V by 0 bases and J by 4 bases, and 13 bases separated the two germline ends. Germline V gene sequence: CDR1 SGHKS, CDR2 YYEKEE (reference sequence). CDR3 size: 16 residues. The CDR3 sequence: CASSLGAGSGTGELFF. The CDR3, as DNA: TGTGCCAGCAGCTTGGGGGCGGGATCGGGCACCGGGGAGCTGTTTTTT.

This clonotype was counted between two and nine times. A read error may explain this, as a much larger clone is one base away. Given the absence of the conserved phenylalanine or tryptophan at the CDR3 end, a read error is likely. The chain combines TRBV7-2 with TRBJ1-2, with unresolved D. CDR1 is SGHTA and CDR2 is FQGNSA in the germline V gene. The ends were cut back, 2 bases at V and 4 bases at J, with 11 bases in the middle. This CDR3 comprises 14 residues. CDR3 DNA sequence: TGTGCCAGCAGCTTAAGGGAGAACACCTATGGCTACACCTGC. Its translation: CASSLRENTYGYTC.

This clonotype was recorded at least ten times. The V call is TRBV6-1, the J call TRBJ2-5; 9 nucleotides agree with TRBD2. This CDR3 has 15 residues. Germline V CDR1 and CDR2: MNHNS, SASEGT. J was trimmed by 2 bases and V by 6 bases; bases with no gene match: 7. CDR3 in amino acids: CASSHSGGLQETQYF. The CDR3, as DNA: TGTGCCAGCAGCCATAGCGGGGGTCTTCAAGAGACCCAGTACTTC.

This clonotype was observed many times. This chain's CDR3 is CASRSRWQDEQYF. DNA for the CDR3: TGTGCCAGCAGATCCCGGTGGCAAGACGAGCAGTACTTC. The gene calls are TRBV11-3 and TRBJ2-7; D is unclear. This CDR3 is built from 13 residues. CDR1 is SGHNT and CDR2 is YENEEA in the germline V gene. V lost 6 bases to trimming and J lost 5 bases, with 14 bases between them. Variable domain in full (rest from reference TRBV11-3 and TRBJ2-7): EAGVVQSPRYKIIEKKQPVAFWCNPISGHNTLYWYLQNLGQGPELLIRYENEEAVDDSQLPKDRFSAERLKGVDSTLKIQPAELGDSAVYLCASRSRWQDEQYFGPGTRLTVT.

This clonotype was recorded at least ten times. This chain links TRBV29-1 with TRBJ1-2; D is unclear. The CDR3 extends over 12 amino acids. Germline assignment: CDR1 SQVTM and CDR2 ANQGSEA. With 3 bases removed from V and 6 bases from J, the gap between germline ends came to 11 bases. CDR3 DNA: TGCAGCGTTGATGGTGTGGCTCATGGCTACACCTTC. Translating gives CSVDGVAHGYTF.

This clonotype was picked up many times. This chain uses TRBV29-1 with TRBJ2-7; D is perhaps TRBD1 (5 bases). Deletions cut 8 bases from V and 2 bases from J, with 13 bases between. In germline, CDR1 is SQVTM, CDR2 ANQGSEA. CDR3 size: 12 residues. The CDR3 nucleotides read TGCAGCCCACCCGGACATGCCTACGAGCAGTACTTC. Translation gives CSPPGHAYEQYF.

This clonotype was seen ten or more times. The chain couples TRBV14 to TRBJ1-1; TRBD1 might be the D (6 bases). V gave up 2 bases and J gave up 6 bases, with 13 bases separating them. CDR3 length equals 14 residues. Germline V gives CDR1 SGHDN, CDR2 FVKESK. DNA for the CDR3: TGTGCCAGCAGCCAACGAGGGGCAGGGGCTGAAGCTTTCTTT. Translated: CASSQRGAGAEAFF. The full variable domain, its missing parts supplied by reference TRBV14 and TRBJ1-1, is EAGVTQFPSHSVIEKGQTVTLRCDPISGHDNLYWYRRVMGKEIKFLLHFVKESKQDESGMPNNRFLAERTGGTYSTLKVQPAELEDSGVYFCASSQRGAGAEAFFGQGTRLTVV.

This clonotype was detected ten times or more. The chain couples TRBV11-3 to TRBJ1-1; the D is unclear. Looked up from germline, CDR1 is SGHNT and CDR2 is YENEEA. V was trimmed by 3 bases and J by 7 bases, leaving 18 bases between them. This CDR3 is 15 amino acids long. CDR3 in amino acids: CASSFQLGGDVEAFF. CDR3 coding DNA: TGTGCCAGCAGCTTCCAATTGGGAGGCGACGTTGAAGCTTTCTTT.

In this sample, this clonotype turned up many times. Sequence at one end of the junction differs from germline and may be a read error. V is TRBV6-2 or TRBV6-3 and J is TRBJ2-4; tentatively, D is TRBD1 (6 bases). The CDR3 contains 16 residues. Germline V lookup: CDR1 MNHEY, CDR2 SVGEGT. CDR3 bases: TGTGCCAGCAGTTACCCGGCAGGGGTGCCCAAAAACATTAAGTACTTC. Its protein product is CASSYPAGVPKNIKYF.

This clonotype was recorded many times. The J gene is TRBJ2-1, the V gene TRBV7-2; D tentatively fits TRBD1 or TRBD2 (5 bases each). The CDR3 runs to 15 residues. The germline V gene encodes CDR1 SGHTA and CDR2 FQGNSA. V was clipped by 5 bases and J by 2 bases, with 13 bases between them. The CDR3 nucleotides are TGTGCCAGCAGCGTTGCCACGGGGCCCTACAATGAGCAGTTCTTC. Amino acids: CASSVATGPYNEQFF.

For this clonotype: One junction end disagrees with the germline gene, perhaps due to a read error. This chain connects TRBV5-1 to TRBJ1-3; D is unresolved. Germline assignment: CDR1 SGHRS and CDR2 YFSETQ. This CDR3 region has 15 residues. The CDR3 DNA sequence: TGCGCCAGCTGCTTGAGGGAAAGCTCTGGAAACACCATATATTTT. This gives the protein CASCLRESSGNTIYF.

In this sample, this clonotype turned up many times. J is TRBJ1-5 and V is TRBV19, with D possibly matching TRBD1 (5 bases). The CDR3 totals 13 residues. V shed 4 bases and J shed 5 bases, with 9 bases lying between them. The germline gives CDR1 LNHDA, CDR2 SQIVND (reference sequence). The CDR3 nucleotides are TGTGCCAGTAGTACAGGGAGAGATCAGCCCCAGCATTTT. Protein: CASSTGRDQPQHF.

The chain employs TRBV2 and TRBJ1-1; D gene unclear. The CDR3 sequence is 14 residues long. V lost 4 bases and J 0 bases, leaving 9 bases between the germline ends. Germline loops: CDR1 SNHLY, CDR2 FYNNEI. The CDR3 is CASSAGFMNTEAFF. The CDR3 nucleotides read TGTGCCAGCAGTGCGGGTTTCATGAACACTGAAGCTTTCTTT. Full variable domain (rest looked up from reference TRBV2 and TRBJ1-1): EPEVTQTPSHQVTQMGQEVILRCVPISNHLYFYWYRQILGQKVEFLVSFYNNEISEKSEIFDDQFSVERPDGSNFTLKIRSTKLEDSAMYFCASSAGFMNTEAFFGQGTRLTVV.

This clonotype appeared many times. The chain uses TRBV20-1 and TRBJ1-1; TRBD1 matches at 7 bases. This CDR3 is built from 15 residues. Germline values: CDR1 DFQATT, CDR2 SNEGSKA (reference sequence). The V segment lost 5 bases and the J segment 0 bases; nucleotides outside the gene matches: 9. Here the CDR3 reads CSAPRDRAMNTEAFF. CDR3 bases: TGCAGTGCTCCACGGGACAGAGCCATGAACACTGAAGCTTTCTTT.

The sample holds many counts of this clonotype. The chain recombines TRBV19 with TRBJ1-5, with TRBD1 as a possible D gene (5 bases). Per the germline V gene, CDR1 is LNHDA and CDR2 is SQIVND (reference sequence). The CDR3 is 17 residues long. With 7 bases removed from V and 2 bases from J, the gap between germline ends came to 21 bases. The CDR3 spells CASTLGPGSAGNQPQHF. The CDR3 DNA reads TGTGCCAGTACCCTCGGGCCAGGGTCGGCAGGCAATCAGCCCCAGCATTTT.

This rearrangement joins TRBV5-1 to TRBJ1-5; 9 positions match TRBD1. The trim removed 4 bases at V and 7 bases at J, leaving 9 bases unmatched. The CDR3 loop spans 15 amino acids. Germline lookup yields CDR1 SGHRS and CDR2 YFSETQ. The DNA for the CDR3 is TGCGCCAGCAGCCCGACAGGGGGGTGGAAGCAGCCCCAGCATTTT. This gives the protein CASSPTGGWKQPQHF. Looking up the rest from reference TRBV5-1 and TRBJ1-5 gives the full variable domain: KAGVTQTPRYLIKTRGQQVTLSCSPISGHRSVSWYQQTPGQGLQFLFEYFSETQRNKGNFPGRFSGRQFSNSRSEMNVSTLELGDSALYLCASSPTGGWKQPQHFGDGTRLSIL.

This clonotype has ten or more counts. The chain couples TRBV6-1 to TRBJ1-1, with D possibly TRBD1 on 5 matching bases. Germline V CDR1 and CDR2: MNHNS, SASEGT. This CDR3 has 11 residues. Trimming took 5 bases from V and 5 from J, leaving 6 bases between them. CDR3 sequence reads: CASSRQTEAFF. The CDR3 bases are TGTGCCAGCAGTAGACAGACTGAAGCTTTCTTT.

This clonotype was found many times. The V gene is TRBV6-2 or TRBV6-3, the J gene TRBJ2-7, with D uncertain. Germline CDR1 is MNHEY and CDR2 is SVGEGT. This CDR3 is 12 amino acids long. The germline V and J ends were trimmed by 6 bases and 7 bases, with 13 bases remaining between them. In nucleotides, the CDR3 is TGTGCCAGCAGCACGCCCCACTCAGAGCAGTACTTC. Residues: CASSTPHSEQYF.

This clonotype was seen at least ten times. V is TRBV11-2 and J is TRBJ2-7; D gene unclear. This CDR3 contains 14 residues. Germline CDR1 and CDR2: SGHAT and FQNNGV. The V end lost 2 bases, the J end lost 3 bases, and 11 bases lay between the germline ends. Written as DNA, the CDR3 is TGTGCCAGCAGCTTAAAAGACCTATACTACGAGCAGTACTTC. It yields the protein CASSLKDLYYEQYF.

This clonotype came up many times. V is TRBV25-1 and J is TRBJ1-1; possible D gene TRBD1, 6 bases. The germline V and J ends were trimmed by 8 bases and 3 bases, with 13 bases remaining between them. The germline gives CDR1 MGHDK, CDR2 SYGVNS. The CDR3 spans 13 residues. CDR3 nucleotide sequence: TGTGCCAGCGAGGACAGAGGGGACACTGAAGCTTTCTTT. It specifies CASEDRGDTEAFF. The whole variable domain, remainder taken from reference TRBV25-1 and TRBJ1-1, is EADIYQTPRYLVIGTGKKITLECSQTMGHDKMYWYQQDPGMELHLIHYSYGVNSTEKGDLSSESTVSRIRTEHFPLTLESARPSHTSQYLCASEDRGDTEAFFGQGTRLTVV.

This clonotype has at least ten counts. This chain joins TRBV9 and TRBJ1-2; D is possibly TRBD1 (6 bases). The CDR3 runs 13 residues. Germline CDR1 reads SGDLS; CDR2 reads YYNGEE. The V and J ends lost 0 bases and 8 bases respectively, with 11 bases between them. The DNA for the CDR3 is TGTGCCAGCAGCGTAGAACAGGGATTGGGCTACACCTTC. It specifies CASSVEQGLGYTF.

This clonotype was counted at least ten times. The chain recombines TRBV6-1 with TRBJ1-5; 9 positions agree with TRBD1. The germline V gene encodes CDR1 MNHNS and CDR2 SASEGT. Unmatched junction bases numbered 8, after V lost 6 bases and J lost 2 bases. CDR3 length: 16 amino acids. In nucleotides, the CDR3 is TGTGCCAGCAGACCCGACAGGGGGGTAGGCAATCAGCCCCAGCATTTT. Residues: CASRPDRGVGNQPQHF.

This clonotype has at least ten counts. The chain uses TRBV7-9 and TRBJ1-2; D gene unclear. This CDR3 region has 15 residues. The ends were cut back, 5 bases at V and 0 bases at J, with 13 bases in the middle. Germline V CDR1 and CDR2: SEHNR, FQNEAQ (reference sequence). CDR3 nucleotides: TGTGCCAGCAGCCGAACCCAGGCGGCTAACTATGGCTACACCTTC. Protein: CASSRTQAANYGYTF.

This clonotype was counted ten times or more. V and J are TRBV10-2 and TRBJ2-7, with D possibly being TRBD1 (9 bases). CDR1 WSHSY and CDR2 SAAADI come from the germline V gene. Trimming cost V 5 bases and J 6 bases, with 26 bases left between them. The length of the CDR3 is 17 residues. CDR3 nucleotides: TGCGCCAGCAGTCCGACCTACCACGGGACAGGGACTAGCGAGCAGTACTTC. It specifies CASSPTYHGTGTSEQYF.